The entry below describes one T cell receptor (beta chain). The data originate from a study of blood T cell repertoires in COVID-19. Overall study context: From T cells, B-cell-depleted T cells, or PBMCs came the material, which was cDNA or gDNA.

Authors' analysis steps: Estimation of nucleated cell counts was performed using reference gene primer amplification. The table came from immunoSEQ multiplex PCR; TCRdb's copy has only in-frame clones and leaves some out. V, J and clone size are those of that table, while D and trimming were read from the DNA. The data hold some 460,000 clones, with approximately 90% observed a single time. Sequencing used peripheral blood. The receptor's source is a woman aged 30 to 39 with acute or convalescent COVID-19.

For the CDR3, the DNA is TGTGCCAGCTCACCACAGCTAGCGGGGAACACCGGGGAGCTGTTTTTT. Its protein is CASSPQLAGNTGELFF. V usage is TRBV18 and J usage is TRBJ2-2, with 8 positions matching TRBD2. Germline values: CDR1 KGHSH, CDR2 LQKENI. J gave up 1 base and V 1 base, and 2 bases lay outside the gene matches. The CDR3 consists of 16 residues. The whole variable domain, remainder taken from reference TRBV18 and TRBJ2-2, is NAGVMQNPRHLVRRRGQEARLRCSPMKGHSHVYWYRQLPEEGLKFMVYLQKENIIDESGMPKERFSAEFPKEGPSILRIQQVVRGDSAAYFCASSPQLAGNTGELFFGEGSRLTVL.